A single sample gave rise to the 20 T cell receptor beta chains below, sequenced in a study of early T cells in non-severe SARS-CoV-2 infection (dated by TCRdb to about 2021). Library preparation used 5' RACE. Sequenced using a NextSeq 500. In-frame beta chains were kept once TCRdb had trimmed the public reads at Q25 with fastp and called clones with MiXCR. Records with the same CDR3 protein are collapsed into one entry carrying the most frequent genes and DNA. The sample table lists 40,000 to 50,000 distinct CDR3 sequences, approximately 6.9% of them with a count of one. The biggest ten clones account for 4.7% of the sample. What was sequenced was whole blood. These receptors came from an adult who was a healthcare worker with PCR-confirmed SARS-CoV-2 infection or an uninfected control (not recorded which).

This clonotype appeared many times. This chain joins TRBV19 and TRBJ2-5, with 8 bases fitting TRBD2. After removal of 5 bases from V and 0 bases from J, the junction contained 8 bases not matched to a gene. In germline, CDR1 is LNHDA, CDR2 SQIVND (reference sequence). The CDR3 runs 16 residues. Here the CDR3 reads CASSPYSGAHQETQYF. DNA for the CDR3: TGTGCCAGTAGTCCGTATAGCGGGGCACACCAAGAGACCCAGTACTTC.

The V call is TRBV7-9, the J call TRBJ2-6; D unclear. V lost 4 bases, J lost 4 bases, and 14 bases lay in between. Germline CDR1 is SEHNR and CDR2 is FQNEAQ (reference sequence). CDR3 size: 16 residues. The CDR3 sequence is CASSSTGAGGANVLTF. The CDR3 nucleotides read TGTGCCAGCAGCTCCACCGGAGCTGGAGGGGCCAACGTCCTGACTTTC.

This chain connects TRBV3-1 to TRBJ2-3; D gene ambiguous. The V and J ends lost 1 base and 2 bases respectively, with 10 bases between them. The CDR3 contains 15 residues. In germline, CDR1 is LGHDT, CDR2 YNNKEL (reference sequence). The CDR3 nucleotides read TGTGCCAGCAGCCAAGCGCAGGTCCACACAGATACGCAGTATTTT. It codes for CASSQAQVHTDTQYF.

This clonotype was detected a few times. At one of its ends the junction is not consistent with the germline gene, which may arise from a read error. The chain employs TRBV2 and TRBJ2-1; no clear D gene. Germline V gives CDR1 SNHLY, CDR2 FYNNEI. The CDR3 contains 13 residues. CDR3 coding DNA: TGTGCCAGCAGTAGTTCCTCCGACAATGAGCAGTTCTTC. Translating it yields CASSSSSDNEQFF.

This clonotype was detected ten times or more. The V and J genes are TRBV7-9 and TRBJ2-3, with a possible D match to TRBD1 (6 bases). The CDR3 has 12 residues. Trimming cost V 5 bases and J 5 bases, with 8 bases left between them. CDR1 is SEHNR and CDR2 is FQNEAQ in the germline V gene (reference sequence). In DNA, the CDR3 is TGTGCCAGCAGCGAGGGGGAAGATACGCAGTATTTT. Translation gives CASSEGEDTQYF.

The rearrangement links TRBV6-2 or TRBV6-3 to TRBJ2-2; a weak D match, TRBD1 (5 bases). Trimming removed 2 bases from V and 5 bases from J, with 9 bases in between. This CDR3 is 14 amino acids long. CDR1 and CDR2 from the germline V gene are MNHEY and SVGEGT. Here the CDR3 DNA reads TGTGCCAGCAGTTACGAGACAGTAACCGGGGAGCTGTTTTTT. This sequence encodes CASSYETVTGELFF.

This clonotype was counted ten times or more. Here the CDR3 DNA reads TGTGCCAGCAGCCCTTTTTACCACGAGCAGTACTTC. It translates to CASSPFYHEQYF. The chain joins TRBV7-2 to TRBJ2-7; D is unresolved. Germline V gene lookup returns CDR1 SGHTA and CDR2 FQGNSA. The ends were cut back, 5 bases at V and 5 bases at J, with 10 bases in the middle. The CDR3 covers 12 residues.

This clonotype was found many times. V and J are TRBV12-3 or TRBV12-4 and TRBJ2-1; the D is unclear. This CDR3 region has 12 residues. V was pared by 5 bases and J by 5 bases, with 7 bases between. DNA of the CDR3: TGTGCCAGCAGTCAAACCGACAATGAGCAGTTCTTC. This translates into CASSQTDNEQFF.

This clonotype was found many times. This sequence joins TRBV10-3 and TRBJ1-1; D not resolved. Deletions cut 3 bases from V and 0 bases from J, with 11 bases between. The CDR3 has 15 amino acids. Germline CDR1 and CDR2: ENHRY and SYGVKD. CDR3: CAISDPWGVNTEAFF. The CDR3 DNA reads TGTGCCATCAGTGACCCGTGGGGAGTGAACACTGAAGCTTTCTTT.

This clonotype was detected many times. The rearrangement joins TRBV28 to TRBJ2-3; D uncertain. Germline V gene data show CDR1 as MDHEN and CDR2 as SYDVKM. The CDR3 has 16 residues. Trimming shortened V by 5 bases and J by 0 bases, and 15 bases separated the two germline ends. CDR3 DNA: TGTGCCAGCAGTCCTCGGAAGAGAGCTAGCACAGATACGCAGTATTTT. Protein product: CASSPRKRASTDTQYF.

The chain carries TRBV15 and TRBJ1-5; tentatively, D is TRBD1 (5 bases). The V end was cut by 1 base, the J end by 6 bases, with 13 bases between. CDR1 and CDR2 from the germline V gene are LNHNV and YYDKDF (reference sequence). The CDR3 consists of 15 residues. CDR3 DNA sequence: TGTGCCACCAGCAGAGTGAGGGGAGCCCGTCAGCCCCAGCATTTT. It specifies CATSRVRGARQPQHF.

Many counts were recorded for this clonotype. The chain joins TRBV7-9 to TRBJ1-1; D is uncertain. Germline CDR1 SEHNR, CDR2 FQNEAQ (reference sequence). The V and J ends lost 2 bases and 2 bases respectively, with 6 bases between them. The CDR3 contains 13 residues. This CDR3 is CASSLSENTEAFF. CDR3 DNA sequence: TGTGCCAGCAGCTTAAGCGAAAACACTGAAGCTTTCTTT.

In its sample, this clonotype was seen a few times. V usage is TRBV18 and J usage is TRBJ2-3; D is unclear. Germline V gives CDR1 KGHSH, CDR2 LQKENI. Deletions cut 6 bases from V and 3 bases from J, with 10 bases between. The CDR3 sequence is 13 residues long. The CDR3 sequence is CASSPPATDTQYF. Here the CDR3 DNA reads TGTGCCAGCTCGCCTCCTGCTACAGATACGCAGTATTTT.

This clonotype has more than one count but fewer than ten. This chain connects TRBV11-2 to TRBJ2-5, with a weak D call TRBD2 (6 bases). This CDR3 region has 14 residues. The germline V and J ends were trimmed by 0 bases and 5 bases, with 10 bases remaining between them. CDR1 and CDR2 (germline): SGHAT, FQNNGV. CDR3 region: CASSLDLGLETQYF. CDR3 DNA sequence: TGTGCCAGCAGCTTAGATCTGGGACTTGAGACCCAGTACTTC. The full variable domain, rest sourced from reference TRBV11-2 and TRBJ2-5, is EAGVAQSPRYKIIEKRQSVAFWCNPISGHATLYWYQQILGQGPKLLIQFQNNGVVDDSQLPKDRFSAERLKGVDSTLKIQPAKLEDSAVYLCASSLDLGLETQYFGPGTRLLVL.

This clonotype has only a few counts. The chain links TRBV7-3 to TRBJ1-3, with unresolved D. This CDR3 comprises 13 residues. V shed 2 bases and J shed 2 bases, with 4 bases lying between them. Germline assignment: CDR1 SGHTA and CDR2 FQGTGA. CDR3 residues: CASSLDPGNTIYF. CDR3 DNA sequence: TGTGCCAGCAGCTTAGACCCTGGAAACACCATATATTTT.

The V gene is TRBV4-1, the J gene TRBJ2-7; D not certain. Germline assignment: CDR1 MGHRA and CDR2 YSYEKL. The V end was cut by 3 bases, the J end by 4 bases, with 19 bases between. This CDR3 is 16 amino acids long. CDR3 amino acids: CASSQGYETSIYEQYF. The CDR3 region has the DNA TGCGCCAGCAGCCAGGGGTACGAGACTTCCATTTACGAGCAGTACTTC.

This clonotype was detected many times. This rearrangement joins TRBV10-3 to TRBJ2-4; D is possibly TRBD1 (6 bases). The V and J ends lost 6 bases and 10 bases respectively, with 16 bases between them. Germline assignment: CDR1 ENHRY and CDR2 SYGVKD. This CDR3 has 13 amino acids. The CDR3 DNA sequence: TGTGCCATCAGCCCCGACAGGTCCACTATTCAGTACTTC. This codes for CAISPDRSTIQYF.

This clonotype has only a few counts. The rearrangement links TRBV7-2 to TRBJ2-3, with 8 nucleotides matching TRBD2. The CDR3 totals 14 residues. V lost 5 bases to trimming and J lost 4 bases; unmatched junction nucleotides: 5. Germline values: CDR1 SGHTA, CDR2 FQGNSA. The CDR3 reads CASSPGLVSDTQYF. The CDR3 region has the DNA TGTGCCAGCAGCCCGGGACTAGTCTCAGATACGCAGTATTTT. The full variable domain, its missing parts supplied by reference TRBV7-2 and TRBJ2-3, is GAGVSQSPSNKVTEKGKDVELRCDPISGHTALYWYRQSLGQGLEFLIYFQGNSAPDKSGLPSDRFSAERTGGSVSTLTIQRTQQEDSAVYLCASSPGLVSDTQYFGPGTRLTVL.

This clonotype has more than one count but fewer than ten. The chain recombines TRBV20-1 with TRBJ2-1; D may be TRBD2 (5 bases). V was trimmed by 0 bases and J by 6 bases, leaving 6 bases between them. This CDR3 comprises 12 residues. Germline assignment: CDR1 DFQATT and CDR2 SNEGSKA (reference sequence). The CDR3 region is CSARDRGNEQFF. The CDR3 nucleotides are TGCAGTGCTAGAGATCGGGGCAATGAGCAGTTCTTC.

The CDR3 region has the DNA TGTGCCAGCAGCCAGTACGACAGGGGGCCCTACAATGAGCAGTTCTTC. Translated: CASSQYDRGPYNEQFF. V and J are TRBV3-1 and TRBJ2-1; 10 bases line up with TRBD1. The CDR3 length is 16 residues. Trimming took 3 bases from V and 2 from J; bases not matched to a gene: 4. CDR1 is LGHDT, CDR2 YNNKEL, per germline (reference sequence).